This TCR beta chain is from a study of shared clonotypes between healthy human individuals. Whole-study context: Each donor contributed plates that comprised three CD4 naive, three CD4 memory, two CD8 naive and one CD8 memory.

This CDR3 has 14 amino acids. Germline V CDR1 and CDR2: SGHNT, YYREEE (reference sequence). V was clipped by 4 bases and J by 2 bases, with 13 bases between them. For sorted subsets, approximately 180 ng DNA per replicate equaled 30,000 or so T cell genomes. Data came from immunoSEQ multiplex PCR; TCRdb stores just in-frame clones and leaves some out. The sample lists more than 2 million clones, roughly 94% occurring once. Study results and caveats: There were few donors, and this limited the genetic and exposure-history diversity represented. Incompleteness in sorted-subset sequencing, despite large depth, was shown by rarefaction.

With respect to this clone: What it recognizes is unknown.

Sample: naive CD4+ T cells sorted from blood. This sample's subset: CD45RA+ positively selected. This TCR derives from a man younger than 35 in good health. The chain employs TRBV5-4 and TRBJ2-7; D perhaps matches TRBD1 (5 bases). The CDR3 loop is CASSLTEGPYEQYF. CDR3 sequence (DNA): TGTGCCAGCAGCCTGACAGAAGGCCCCTACGAGCAGTACTTC.